The 20 T cell receptor beta chains in this list originate from one sample, sequenced in a study of T cell repertoires in cytomegalovirus infection. MiXCR, run by TCRdb on the reads, gives a single entry per CDR3 protein. This table has hundreds of thousands of distinct CDR3 sequences, around 32% appearing once. Their specific antigens are unknown. The source material was cultured CD8+ T cells from PBMCs, sampled from culture after CMV antigen stimulation. These receptors all stem from a human donor in good health (CMV status not recorded). Some clones in this sample may be carry-over from other donors' samples.

This clonotype was picked up many times. This sequence joins TRBV7-9 and TRBJ1-4; tentatively, D is TRBD1 (5 bases). CDR3 length: 19 amino acids. Trimming stripped 0 bases from V and 2 bases from J, with 19 bases between. CDR1 and CDR2 from the germline V gene are SEHNR and FQNEAQ (reference sequence). In DNA form, the CDR3 reads TGTGCCAGCAGCTTAGCAGGGGCGGCGCGATTCGGTACTAATGAAAAACTGTTTTTT. This encodes CASSLAGAARFGTNEKLFF.

This chain connects TRBV12-5 to TRBJ2-1, with D perhaps given as TRBD1 or TRBD2 (5 bases each). The CDR3 has 12 amino acids. Germline assignment: CDR1 LGHNT and CDR2 FRNRAP. Trimming pared 4 bases from V and 13 bases from J, leaving 14 bases between. The chain's CDR3 is CASGSARGEQFF. Written as DNA, the CDR3 is TGTGCTAGTGGTTCCGCCCGAGGGGAACAGTTCTTC.

The sample holds a few counts of this clonotype. V gene TRBV6-1 combines with J gene TRBJ2-1; possible D gene TRBD1, 6 bases. The V and J ends lost 4 bases and 0 bases respectively, with 19 bases between them. There are 18 residues in the CDR3. Germline CDR1 MNHNS, CDR2 SASEGT. The CDR3 sequence: CASSGQEDGTISYNEQFF. CDR3 nucleotides: TGTGCCAGCAGTGGCCAAGAAGATGGGACAATCTCCTACAATGAGCAGTTCTTC.

This clonotype was picked up a small number of times. This chain links TRBV6-1 with TRBJ2-1; 9 positions agree with TRBD1. The CDR3 runs 14 residues. J gave up 8 bases and V 5 bases, and 7 bases lay outside the gene matches. Germline V gene data show CDR1 as MNHNS and CDR2 as SASEGT. CDR3 loop: CASSLRQGGDEQFF. CDR3 in DNA: TGTGCCAGCAGTCTCCGACAGGGGGGCGATGAGCAGTTCTTC.

This rearrangement joins TRBV7-9 to TRBJ2-7, with D perhaps matching TRBD2 (5 bases). The CDR3 covers 12 residues. Between the trimmed V and J ends, which lost 10 bases and 7 bases, there was a span of 17 bases. The germline V gene has CDR1 SEHNR and CDR2 FQNEAQ (reference sequence). The CDR3 here is CATSPGTGEQYV. In DNA, the CDR3 is TGTGCCACCAGTCCGGGAACCGGGGAGCAGTACGTC.

The chain has TRBV7-9 and TRBJ2-2; 15 nucleotides match TRBD2. The V segment lost 5 bases and the J segment 4 bases; nucleotides outside the gene matches: 14. CDR1 SEHNR and CDR2 FQNEAQ come from the germline V gene (reference sequence). The CDR3 has 20 residues. In DNA, the CDR3 is TGTGCCAGCAGCGTAGAGGCCGGGACTAGCGGGGGGCCCAGCACCGGGGAGCTGTTTTTT. Protein sequence: CASSVEAGTSGGPSTGELFF.

V is TRBV7-9 and J is TRBJ1-5; D perhaps matches TRBD1 (5 bases). The ends were cut back, 11 bases at V and 2 bases at J, with 13 bases in the middle. Per germline, CDR1 SEHNR and CDR2 FQNEAQ (reference sequence). CDR3 size: 13 residues. CDR3 sequence reads: CAGGVEGNQPQHF. CDR3 sequence (DNA): TGTGCCGGAGGGGTCGAGGGCAATCAGCCCCAGCATTTT. Full variable domain (rest looked up from reference TRBV7-9 and TRBJ1-5): DTGVSQNPRHKITKRGQNVTFRCDPISEHNRLYWYRQTLGQGPEFLTYFQNEAQLEKSRLLSDRFSAERPKGSFSTLEIQRTEQGDSAMYLCAGGVEGNQPQHFGDGTRLSIL.

This chain connects TRBV6-4 to TRBJ2-2; 10 bases match TRBD1. V shed 4 bases and J 5 bases; nucleotides not matched to a gene: 16. Germline V gene lookup returns CDR1 MRHNA and CDR2 SNTAGT. The CDR3 sequence is 19 residues long. The CDR3: CASSVHPTGGLGLTGELFF. CDR3 DNA: TGTGCCAGCAGTGTACACCCGACAGGGGGCCTCGGTTTGACCGGGGAGCTGTTTTTT.

This clonotype showed up just a few times. V is TRBV10-3 and J is TRBJ1-2; D perhaps matches TRBD1 (6 bases). The CDR3 loop spans 15 amino acids. Trimming stripped 0 bases from V and 4 bases from J, with 12 bases between. Germline CDR1 is ENHRY and CDR2 is SYGVKD. The chain's CDR3 is CAISESWGRSYGYTF. The CDR3 DNA reads as TGTGCCATCAGTGAGTCGTGGGGGCGCAGCTATGGCTACACCTTC.

This clonotype was found once. A much larger clone sits a single nucleotide away, making a read error possible. The chain combines TRBV7-2 with TRBJ1-5; TRBD1 might be the D (5 bases). The CDR3 covers 15 residues. CDR1 and CDR2 from the germline V gene are SGHTA and FQGNSA. The ends were cut back, 2 bases at V and 7 bases at J, with 15 bases in the middle. The CDR3 DNA is TGTGCCAGCAGCTTAAGGGTACGGGGGTTCCAGCCCCAGCATTTT. Its translation: CASSLRVRGFQPQHF.

This clonotype came up a few times. The chain recombines TRBV27 with TRBJ2-7; D could derive from TRBD1 or TRBD2 (5 bases each). Germline V gene sequence: CDR1 MNHEY, CDR2 SMNVEV (reference sequence). The ends were cut back, 4 bases at V and 2 bases at J, with 15 bases in the middle. This CDR3 is built from 15 residues. This chain's CDR3 is CASSSLRGVPYEQYF. The CDR3 DNA sequence: TGTGCCAGCAGTTCCCTCAGAGGGGTCCCCTACGAGCAGTACTTC.

The chain employs TRBV6-6 and TRBJ1-1, with a weak D call TRBD1 (5 bases). This CDR3 comprises 13 residues. The V gene's germline CDR1 is MNHNY and CDR2 SVGAGI (reference sequence). V lost 7 bases, J lost 0 bases, and 9 bases lay in between. CDR3 region: CASNLGVNTEAFF. CDR3 DNA: TGTGCCAGCAATCTAGGGGTGAACACTGAAGCTTTCTTT.

About this clonotype: A read error may produce the germline difference seen at one junction end. The chain is built from TRBV27 and TRBJ2-6; D not resolved. Per germline, CDR1 MNHEY and CDR2 SMNVEV (reference sequence). The CDR3 is made up of 19 amino acids. The DNA of the CDR3 is TGCGCCAGCAGTTTATTTATGGGCCCCAGGAGCTCTGGGGCCAACGTCCTGACTTTC. Translating it yields CASSLFMGPRSSGANVLTF.

This clonotype was counted at least ten times. The chain combines TRBV6-1 with TRBJ1-6; no reliable D call. V was shortened by 2 bases and J by 7 bases, with 12 bases between the two germline ends. Germline V CDR1 and CDR2: MNHNS, SASEGT. The CDR3 is 15 amino acids. CDR3: CASSERVGTNSPLHF. CDR3 bases: TGTGCCAGCAGTGAACGAGTCGGCACGAATTCACCCCTCCACTTT.

V is TRBV12-3 or TRBV12-4 and J is TRBJ1-2; D may be TRBD1 (5 bases). The CDR3 runs 15 residues. Trimming removed 7 bases from V and 4 bases from J, with 19 bases in between. In DNA, the CDR3 is TGTGCCAGCACCCCAGGGAACCCCAGTGCCTATGGCTACACCTTC. Protein sequence: CASTPGNPSAYGYTF.

There are many counts of this clonotype. The chain recombines TRBV7-9 with TRBJ2-1; 12 nucleotides align to TRBD2. Trimming cost V 5 bases and J 3 bases; bases outside gene matches: 8. CDR3 length: 17 amino acids. Germline loops: CDR1 SEHNR, CDR2 FQNEAQ (reference sequence). The CDR3 bases are TGTGCCAGCAGCCAGCGCAGGACTAGCGGGATCTACAATGAGCAGTTCTTC. Translation: CASSQRRTSGIYNEQFF.

In its sample, this clonotype was seen many times. The chain uses TRBV6-5 and TRBJ2-1; D is ambiguous. Germline V gene data show CDR1 as MNHEY and CDR2 as SVGAGI. This CDR3 contains 13 residues. V dropped 8 bases and J dropped 2 bases, with 10 bases sitting between them. The CDR3 reads CASSFTAYNEQFF. CDR3 coding DNA: TGTGCCAGCTCATTTACAGCCTACAATGAGCAGTTCTTC.

The sample holds a few counts of this clonotype. The chain links TRBV19 to TRBJ1-2, with 11 bases identical to TRBD1. CDR1 and CDR2 (germline): LNHDA, SQIVND (reference sequence). The V segment lost 1 base and the J segment 4 bases; nucleotides outside the gene matches: 5. The CDR3 runs 16 residues. CDR3 bases: TGTGCCAGTAGTATAGTGCCGGGACAGGGGGTCTATGGCTACACCTTC. It yields the protein CASSIVPGQGVYGYTF.

The chain couples TRBV27 to TRBJ1-5, with D tentatively TRBD1 (5 bases). CDR1 and CDR2 from the germline V gene are MNHEY and SMNVEV (reference sequence). The CDR3 runs 13 residues. Trimming took 9 bases from V and 3 from J, leaving 12 bases between them. The CDR3 sequence: CASQGGFNQPQHF. DNA of the CDR3: TGTGCCAGTCAGGGTGGCTTCAATCAGCCCCAGCATTTT.

This clonotype was recorded at least ten times. The J gene is TRBJ2-3, the V gene TRBV7-6; D gene ambiguous. In germline, CDR1 is SGHVS, CDR2 FNYEAQ. The CDR3 totals 13 residues. V was cut by 1 base and J by 6 bases, with 8 bases left in between. CDR3 sequence: CASSLDGPDTQYF. In DNA, the CDR3 is TGTGCCAGCAGCTTAGATGGTCCGGATACGCAGTATTTT.